The 18 T cell receptor beta chains listed next were all sequenced from one sample in a study of T cell responses to AZD1222 COVID-19 vaccine. Data came from immunoSEQ multiplex PCR; TCRdb stores just in-frame clones and leaves some out. The sample gives about 130,000 clones, 90% of which show up once; roughly 1.7% is in the top ten. The sample in question was peripheral blood, obtained on day 0 of AZD1222 vaccination. These receptors were obtained from an adult in good health.

The chain carries TRBV6-6 and TRBJ1-2; tentatively, D is TRBD1 (5 bases). Germline CDR1 MNHNY, CDR2 SVGAGI (reference sequence). This CDR3 comprises 13 residues. The V gene lost 5 bases and the J gene lost 8 bases, with 15 bases spanning the gap. The CDR3, as DNA: TGTGCCAGCAGTAGGCGGGACGGGCCCGGCTACACCTTC. As protein: CASSRRDGPGYTF.

This clone was seen only once. CDR3: CASSWGLSGANVLTF. The CDR3 coding sequence is TGTGCCAGTAGTTGGGGTTTATCTGGGGCCAACGTCCTGACTTTC. V is TRBV19 and J is TRBJ2-6; D remains ambiguous. The length of the CDR3 is 15 residues. V gave up 5 bases and J gave up 1 base, with 9 bases separating them. Germline loops: CDR1 LNHDA, CDR2 SQIVND (reference sequence).

The chain links TRBV5-5 to TRBJ1-1, with D uncertain. The CDR3 length is 14 residues. Germline V gene data show CDR1 as SGHKS and CDR2 as YYEKEE (reference sequence). V was clipped by 2 bases and J by 4 bases, with 12 bases between them. The CDR3 nucleotides read TGTGCCAGCAGCTTCCCGGGGATGGGCACTGAAGCTTTCTTT. Its translation is CASSFPGMGTEAFF.

The CDR3 nucleotides read TGCAGCGTTGGAAACAGGGGCCCGAGCTCCTACGAGCAGTACTTC. As protein: CSVGNRGPSSYEQYF. The chain uses TRBV29-1 and TRBJ2-7; 7 bases match TRBD1. Germline V CDR1 and CDR2: SQVTM, ANQGSEA. V was pared by 4 bases and J by 0 bases, with 9 bases of the junction left unmatched. The CDR3 extends over 15 amino acids.

CDR3 coding DNA: TGTGCCAGCAGCTTGGAATTGGGACTAGCGGGCACAGATACGCAGTATTTT. This translates into CASSLELGLAGTDTQYF. The chain combines TRBV5-6 with TRBJ2-3, with 11 bases aligning to TRBD2. Germline CDR1 SGHDT, CDR2 YYEEEE. Losses at the gene ends were 0 bases for V and 1 base for J; bases not matched to a gene: 4. CDR3 length: 17 residues.

The chain combines TRBV7-6 with TRBJ2-5, with 7 bases aligning to TRBD2. Germline V gene sequence: CDR1 SGHVS, CDR2 FNYEAQ. The CDR3 spans 13 residues. With 5 bases clipped from V and 5 bases from J, the junction kept 5 bases outside the gene matches. The CDR3 DNA is TGTGCCAGCAGCCCTAGCGGTGGCGAGACCCAGTACTTC. It encodes CASSPSGGETQYF.

This clone is a singleton in its sample. The chain combines TRBV12-3 or TRBV12-4 with TRBJ2-7; 9 bases are a match to TRBD2. J gave up 1 base and V 7 bases, and 2 bases lay outside the gene matches. CDR3 size: 13 residues. DNA of the CDR3: TGTGCCAGCACCCTAGCGGGATCCTACGAGCAGTACTTC. Protein sequence: CASTLAGSYEQYF.

The gene calls are TRBV6-5 and TRBJ2-2; 9 bases fit TRBD1. Germline trimming cut 10 bases from V and 6 bases from J; bases unmatched to any gene: 9. Per the germline V gene, CDR1 is MNHEY and CDR2 is SVGAGI. The CDR3 runs to 14 residues. In DNA form, the CDR3 reads TGTGCCATATCCGGGACAGGGACATCCGGGGAGCTGTTTTTT. Protein sequence: CAISGTGTSGELFF.

This chain uses TRBV2 with TRBJ1-5; no firm D call. From germline, CDR1 is SNHLY and CDR2 FYNNEI. Between the trimmed V and J ends, which lost 6 bases and 5 bases, there was a span of 11 bases. The CDR3 loop spans 13 amino acids. The CDR3 here is CASRPEGDQPQHF. The DNA of the CDR3 is TGTGCCAGCAGGCCTGAGGGCGATCAGCCCCAGCATTTT.

V gene TRBV30 combines with J gene TRBJ2-7; D may correspond to TRBD1 or TRBD2 (5 bases each). Germline-derived CDR1 and CDR2 are GTSNPN and SVGIG (reference sequence). There are 16 residues in the CDR3. V was pared by 0 bases and J by 0 bases, with 15 bases between. The CDR3 DNA is TGTGCCTGGAGTGTGGGGGTTGGGGTCGGCTCCTACGAGCAGTACTTC. Protein product: CAWSVGVGVGSYEQYF.

The J gene is TRBJ2-7, the V gene TRBV27; TRBD1 might be the D (6 bases). The CDR3 is 18 residues long. In germline, CDR1 is MNHEY, CDR2 SMNVEV (reference sequence). V shed 1 base and J shed 3 bases, with 22 bases lying between them. The CDR3 region has the DNA TGTGCCAGCAGTTTATTTATCCCCTCCCAGGGGCACCACTACGAGCAGTACTTC. Amino acids: CASSLFIPSQGHHYEQYF.

This chain links TRBV7-3 with TRBJ1-1; 7 bases map to TRBD1. This CDR3 comprises 12 residues. V lost 4 bases to trimming and J lost 6 bases; unmatched junction nucleotides: 2. Per germline, CDR1 SGHTA and CDR2 FQGTGA. CDR3 nucleotides: TGTGCCAGCAGCTCAGGACAGGCTGAAGCTTTCTTT. Its protein is CASSSGQAEAFF.

This chain links TRBV18 with TRBJ2-2; TRBD1 matches 7 bases. J gave up 6 bases and V 3 bases, and 4 bases lay outside the gene matches. CDR3 length: 14 amino acids. Per germline, CDR1 KGHSH and CDR2 LQKENI. The CDR3 loop is CASSPRGQSGELFF. DNA for the CDR3: TGTGCCAGCTCACCGAGGGGACAGTCCGGGGAGCTGTTTTTT.

The rearrangement links TRBV7-3 to TRBJ2-1; D not certain. V was trimmed by 1 base and J by 8 bases, leaving 3 bases between them. Germline loops: CDR1 SGHTA, CDR2 FQGTGA. This CDR3 comprises 11 residues. The CDR3 protein is CASSLKYEQFF. The DNA of the CDR3 is TGTGCCAGCAGCTTAAAGTATGAGCAGTTCTTC.

This chain connects TRBV29-1 to TRBJ2-1, with 16 bases aligning to TRBD2. The germline CDR1 and CDR2 sequences are SQVTM and ANQGSEA. Unmatched junction bases numbered 10, after V lost 5 bases and J lost 6 bases. CDR3 size: 17 residues. CDR3: CSVTGTSGRGIGNEQFF. The DNA for the CDR3 is TGCAGCGTTACCGGGACTAGCGGGAGGGGGATTGGCAATGAGCAGTTCTTC.

The chain has TRBV28 and TRBJ1-2, with TRBD1 matching 9 bases. Germline V gene data show CDR1 as MDHEN and CDR2 as SYDVKM. The ends lost 6 bases at V and 6 bases at J; junction bases unmatched: 11. The CDR3 sequence is 15 residues long. CDR3 in DNA: TGTGCCAGCAGCCCCCGACAGGGGGTCGGTGATGGCTACACCTTC. Its translation: CASSPRQGVGDGYTF.

The chain carries TRBV18 and TRBJ1-1; possible D gene TRBD1, 5 bases. V gave up 3 bases and J gave up 4 bases, with 12 bases separating them. This CDR3 has 14 amino acids. Germline loops: CDR1 KGHSH, CDR2 LQKENI. CDR3: CASSPRGGSTEAFF. CDR3 coding DNA: TGTGCCAGCTCACCCCGCGGGGGGAGCACTGAAGCTTTCTTT.

The chain recombines TRBV5-4 with TRBJ2-2; D uncertain. Trimming shortened V by 2 bases and J by 7 bases, and 15 bases separated the two germline ends. CDR3 length: 15 amino acids. Per germline, CDR1 SGHNT and CDR2 YYREEE (reference sequence). CDR3 region: CASSFTRPQGGELFF. DNA for the CDR3: TGTGCCAGCAGCTTTACCAGACCCCAAGGCGGGGAGCTGTTTTTT. The complete variable domain, with remaining parts taken from reference TRBV5-4 and TRBJ2-2, reads ETGVTQSPTHLIKTRGQQVTLRCSSQSGHNTVSWYQQALGQGPQFIFQYYREEENGRGNFPPRFSGLQFPNYSSELNVNALELDDSALYLCASSFTRPQGGELFFGEGSRLTVL.